Below, 5 T cell receptor beta chains from the same sample are listed, as sequenced in a study of blood T cell repertoires in COVID-19. The assay was immunoSEQ multiplex PCR, and TCRdb's table has in-frame clones only and misses some. Of hundreds of thousands of clones listed, nearly 85% are singletons. Specimen: peripheral blood. The receptors shown here come from a woman in her 30s with COVID-19, enrolled during active disease.

The chain employs TRBV7-2 and TRBJ2-1, with TRBD2 identical over 12 bases. CDR1 SGHTA and CDR2 FQGNSA come from the germline V gene. The CDR3 has 16 residues. The V segment lost 4 bases and the J segment 3 bases; nucleotides outside the gene matches: 4. DNA of the CDR3: TGTGCCAGCAGCTCTCTAGCGGGAGGGTTCTACAATGAGCAGTTCTTC. Its protein product is CASSSLAGGFYNEQFF.

This sequence joins TRBV28 and TRBJ2-5; 14 bases map to TRBD2. J gave up 5 bases and V 5 bases, and 4 bases lay outside the gene matches. The germline gives CDR1 MDHEN, CDR2 SYDVKM. CDR3 length: 15 residues. The CDR3 sequence: CASSPGTSGSETQYF. The CDR3 coding sequence is TGTGCCAGCAGTCCGGGGACTAGCGGGAGTGAGACCCAGTACTTC.

The chain uses TRBV30 and TRBJ1-5; D gene ambiguous. Germline loops: CDR1 GTSNPN, CDR2 SVGIG (reference sequence). This CDR3 is 14 amino acids long. Trimming pared 6 bases from V and 0 bases from J, leaving 12 bases between. CDR3 DNA sequence: TGTGCCTGTTCACTAGAACATAGCAATCAGCCCCAGCATTTT. Its protein product is CACSLEHSNQPQHF.

V usage is TRBV19 and J usage is TRBJ2-7; no reliable D call. Germline assignment: CDR1 LNHDA and CDR2 SQIVND (reference sequence). The V and J ends lost 5 bases and 3 bases respectively, with 14 bases between them. This CDR3 has 14 residues. CDR3 sequence (DNA): TGTGCCAGTAGTCTAAGGTTGGGCCACTACGAGCAGTACTTC. It encodes CASSLRLGHYEQYF.

This chain links TRBV10-2 with TRBJ2-5; possibly TRBD2 for D (6 bases). Trimming stripped 3 bases from V and 6 bases from J, with 11 bases between. Germline CDR1 is WSHSY and CDR2 is SAAADI. The CDR3 extends over 13 amino acids. The CDR3 sequence: CASSETGGKTQYF. DNA for the CDR3: TGCGCCAGCAGTGAAACCGGGGGTAAGACCCAGTACTTC.